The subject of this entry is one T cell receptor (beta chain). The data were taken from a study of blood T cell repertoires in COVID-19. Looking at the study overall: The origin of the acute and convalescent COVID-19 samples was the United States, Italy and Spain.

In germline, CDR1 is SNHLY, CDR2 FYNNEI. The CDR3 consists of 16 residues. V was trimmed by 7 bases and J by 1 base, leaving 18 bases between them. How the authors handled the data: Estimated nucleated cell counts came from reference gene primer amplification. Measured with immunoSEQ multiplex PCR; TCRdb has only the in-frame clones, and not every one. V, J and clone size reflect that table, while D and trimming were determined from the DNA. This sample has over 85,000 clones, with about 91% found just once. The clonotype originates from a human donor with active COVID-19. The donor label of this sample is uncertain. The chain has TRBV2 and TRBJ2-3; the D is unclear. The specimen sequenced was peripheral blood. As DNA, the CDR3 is TGTGCCAGCAAGCTAAGTCGGAGTTGGGGCACAGATACGCAGTATTTT. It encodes CASKLSRSWGTDTQYF.